One sample yielded the 11 T cell receptor beta chains listed below, sequenced in a study of response to subunit inactivated influenza vaccine. TCRdb processed the RT-PCR reads anew with MiXCR; each CDR3 protein has one entry. The data hold about 240,000 distinct CDR3 sequences, with 9% to 15% observed a single time. The sample in question was non-naive T cells sorted from PBMCs, obtained 14 to 15 days before vaccination. The receptors derive from a man aged 45 to 65 who received an inactivated influenza vaccine.

This clonotype was found a few times. This sequence joins TRBV7-2 and TRBJ2-7; D ambiguous. Trimming pared 1 base from V and 0 bases from J, leaving 7 bases between. This CDR3 is built from 14 residues. CDR1 is SGHTA and CDR2 is FQGNSA in the germline V gene. The DNA for the CDR3 is TGTGCCAGCAGCTTAGGCCACAGCTCCTACGAGCAGTACTTC. The encoded protein is CASSLGHSSYEQYF.

In its sample, this clonotype was seen a few times. The genes are TRBV12-2 and TRBJ2-7; the tabulated D call, TRBD1, remains unverified against the DNA. TRBV12-2 is assigned pseudogene status. CDR3 size: 16 residues. The CDR3 bases are TGTGCAAGTCGCTTTAAACCGGGACGGGCCATTTACGAGCAGTACTTC. This translates into CASRFKPGRAIYEQYF.

This chain connects TRBV11-2 to TRBJ2-5; a possible D gene is TRBD1 (5 bases). Trimming cost V 5 bases and J 1 base, with 11 bases left between them. The CDR3 consists of 14 residues. Germline assignment: CDR1 SGHAT and CDR2 FQNNGV. CDR3 DNA: TGTGCCAGCAGCCAAATTGACAGCCAAGAGACCCAGTACTTC. Its translation: CASSQIDSQETQYF.

The chain combines TRBV18 with TRBJ2-4, with D hard to call. CDR3 size: 15 residues. The V end was cut by 4 bases, the J end by 0 bases, with 10 bases between. In germline, CDR1 is KGHSH, CDR2 LQKENI. The CDR3: CASSLSTLAKNIQYF. CDR3 DNA: TGTGCCAGCTCACTCTCCACCTTAGCCAAAAACATTCAGTACTTC. The whole variable domain, filled in from reference TRBV18 and TRBJ2-4, reads NAGVMQNPRHLVRRRGQEARLRCSPMKGHSHVYWYRQLPEEGLKFMVYLQKENIIDESGMPKERFSAEFPKEGPSILRIQQVVRGDSAAYFCASSLSTLAKNIQYFGAGTRLSVL.

This clonotype has a count of ten or more. The rearrangement joins TRBV4-3 to TRBJ1-4, with 10 bases that match TRBD1. Germline CDR1 reads LGHNA; CDR2 reads YSLEER. The CDR3 loop spans 16 amino acids. Trimming cost V 3 bases and J 5 bases; bases outside gene matches: 6. CDR3 DNA sequence: TGCGCCAGCAGCCAGCTCCCGGGACAGGGGAATGAAAAACTGTTTTTT. Amino acid sequence: CASSQLPGQGNEKLFF.

This clonotype came up a few times. The V call is TRBV7-9, the J call TRBJ1-6; the D gene is possibly TRBD1 (5 bases). This CDR3 contains 14 residues. Germline assignment: CDR1 SEHNR and CDR2 FQNEAQ (reference sequence). The V end was cut by 10 bases, the J end by 7 bases, with 17 bases between. The CDR3 sequence: CATQLGAFNSPLHF. The CDR3 DNA follows: TGTGCCACCCAGCTAGGGGCATTCAATTCACCCCTCCACTTT. Complete variable domain (other parts from reference TRBV7-9 and TRBJ1-6): DTGVSQNPRHKITKRGQNVTFRCDPISEHNRLYWYRQTLGQGPEFLTYFQNEAQLEKSRLLSDRFSAERPKGSFSTLEIQRTEQGDSAMYLCATQLGAFNSPLHFGNGTRLTVT.

This clonotype was found a few times. The chain employs TRBV7-3 and TRBJ2-2, with 9 bases identical to TRBD2. With V trimmed by 1 base and J by 4 bases, 13 bases remained unmatched. Looked up from germline, CDR1 is SGHTA and CDR2 is FQGTGA. This CDR3 has 19 residues. The DNA for the CDR3 is TGTGCCAGCAGCTTAATGGGGAGTCTTGCGGGAGGGGTCACCGGGGAGCTGTTTTTT. Its translation is CASSLMGSLAGGVTGELFF.

This clonotype was found many times. This chain connects TRBV28 to TRBJ2-7; D ambiguous. The CDR3 totals 13 residues. Trimming shortened V by 2 bases and J by 0 bases, and 5 bases separated the two germline ends. In germline, CDR1 is MDHEN, CDR2 SYDVKM. The CDR3 DNA is TGTGCCAGCAGTTTAGTTTACTCCTACGAGCAGTACTTC. Protein product: CASSLVYSYEQYF.

This clonotype was detected only a few times. V usage is TRBV2 and J usage is TRBJ2-7; TRBD2 aligns across 8 bases. This CDR3 has 11 residues. After removal of 6 bases from V and 10 bases from J, the junction contained 5 bases not matched to a gene. Germline V gene lookup returns CDR1 SNHLY and CDR2 FYNNEI. In nucleotides, the CDR3 is TGTGCCAGCAGGGGACTAGTCACCCAGTACTTC. Its translation: CASRGLVTQYF.

The rearrangement joins TRBV7-2 to TRBJ2-7, with D tentatively TRBD1 (6 bases). The CDR3 contains 13 residues. Trimming cost V 5 bases and J 4 bases, with 12 bases left between them. Germline V gives CDR1 SGHTA, CDR2 FQGNSA. CDR3 sequence reads: CASSPIQGYEQYF. For the CDR3, the DNA is TGTGCCAGCAGCCCAATACAGGGTTACGAGCAGTACTTC. The variable domain in full, with the rest retrieved from reference TRBV7-2 and TRBJ2-7, is GAGVSQSPSNKVTEKGKDVELRCDPISGHTALYWYRQSLGQGLEFLIYFQGNSAPDKSGLPSDRFSAERTGGSVSTLTIQRTQQEDSAVYLCASSPIQGYEQYFGPGTRLTVT.

The rearrangement links TRBV18 to TRBJ1-6; TRBD1 agrees at 7 bases. V shed 5 bases and J 5 bases; nucleotides not matched to a gene: 6. This CDR3 has 15 amino acids. CDR1 is KGHSH, CDR2 LQKENI, per germline. The CDR3 nucleotides are TGTGCCAGCTCAGCCGGGACAGCAGATAATTCACCCCTCCACTTT. Its protein is CASSAGTADNSPLHF.